The clone carrying this T cell receptor beta chain was detected only a few times. V lost 1 base, J lost 12 bases, and 18 bases lay in between. The CDR3 length is 14 residues. Germline V gene sequence: CDR1 LGHNT, CDR2 FRNRAP. Clones were sequenced by immunoSEQ multiplex PCR, and TCRdb holds only the in-frame ones, with some missing. Of roughly 230,000 clones detected, around 90% appear once; the ten largest clones hold 2.1%. This sample was taken from a study of blood T cell repertoires in COVID-19. The clonotype was recovered from a woman between 55 and 75 years old with COVID-19, enrolled during active disease. Input material: peripheral blood. The chain combines TRBV12-5 with TRBJ1-1; D gene unclear. The CDR3 sequence is CASGLAPKERGTFF. Here the CDR3 DNA reads TGTGCTAGTGGTTTGGCGCCGAAGGAGAGAGGGACTTTCTTT.